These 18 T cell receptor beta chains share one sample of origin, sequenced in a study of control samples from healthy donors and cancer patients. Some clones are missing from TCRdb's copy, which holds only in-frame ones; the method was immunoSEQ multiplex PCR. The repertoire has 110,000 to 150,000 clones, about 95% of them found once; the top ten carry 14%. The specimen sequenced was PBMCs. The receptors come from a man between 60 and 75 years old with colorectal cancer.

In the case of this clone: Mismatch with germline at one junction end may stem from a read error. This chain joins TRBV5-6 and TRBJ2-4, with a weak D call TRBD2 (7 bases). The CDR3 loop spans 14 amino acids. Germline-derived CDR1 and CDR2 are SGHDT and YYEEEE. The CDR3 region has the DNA TGTGCCAGCAGCTTAGACAGGCTCTCCGGGGGGTTTGACTTC. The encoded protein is CASSLDRLSGGFDF.

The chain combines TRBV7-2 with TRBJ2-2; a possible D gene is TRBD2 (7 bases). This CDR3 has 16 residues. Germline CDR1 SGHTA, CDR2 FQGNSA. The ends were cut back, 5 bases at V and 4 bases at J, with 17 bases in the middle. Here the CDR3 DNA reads TGTGCCAGCAGCCCGTTTACAGGGAGGGTCACCGGGGAGCTGTTTTTT. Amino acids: CASSPFTGRVTGELFF.

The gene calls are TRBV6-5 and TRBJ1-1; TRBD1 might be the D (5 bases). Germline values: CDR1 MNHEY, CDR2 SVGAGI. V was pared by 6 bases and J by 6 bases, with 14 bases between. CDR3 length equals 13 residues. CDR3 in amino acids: CASRKPTGAEAFF. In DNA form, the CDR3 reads TGTGCCAGCAGGAAACCTACGGGGGCTGAAGCTTTCTTT.

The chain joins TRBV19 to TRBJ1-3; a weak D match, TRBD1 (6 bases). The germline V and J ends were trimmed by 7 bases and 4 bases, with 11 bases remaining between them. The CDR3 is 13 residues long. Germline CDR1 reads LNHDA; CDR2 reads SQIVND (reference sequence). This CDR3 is CASTRGQGNTIYF. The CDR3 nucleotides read TGTGCCAGTACCCGTGGACAGGGAAACACCATATATTTT.

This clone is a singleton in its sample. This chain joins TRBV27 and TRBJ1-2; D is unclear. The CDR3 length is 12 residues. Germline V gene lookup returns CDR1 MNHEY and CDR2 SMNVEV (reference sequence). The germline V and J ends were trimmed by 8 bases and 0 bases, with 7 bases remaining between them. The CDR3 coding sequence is TGTGCCAGCGGGCCTGCTAACTATGGCTACACCTTC. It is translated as CASGPANYGYTF.

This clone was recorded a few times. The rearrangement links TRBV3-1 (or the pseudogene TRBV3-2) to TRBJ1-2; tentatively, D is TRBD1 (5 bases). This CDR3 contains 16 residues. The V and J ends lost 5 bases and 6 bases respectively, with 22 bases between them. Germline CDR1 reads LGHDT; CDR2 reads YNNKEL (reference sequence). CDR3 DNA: TGTGCCAGCAGCTACGTTCCCGGGCAGGGTTCTCATGGCTACACCTTC. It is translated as CASSYVPGQGSHGYTF.

CDR3 in DNA: TGTGCCAGCAGCATCCAGGGCGCCGCTAATTCACCCCTCCACTTT. Translated, it gives CASSIQGAANSPLHF. The V call is TRBV6-6, the J call TRBJ1-6, with a possible D match to TRBD1 (5 bases). Germline CDR1 MNHNY, CDR2 SVGAGI (reference sequence). The CDR3 spans 15 residues. The germline V and J ends were trimmed by 6 bases and 6 bases, with 15 bases remaining between them.

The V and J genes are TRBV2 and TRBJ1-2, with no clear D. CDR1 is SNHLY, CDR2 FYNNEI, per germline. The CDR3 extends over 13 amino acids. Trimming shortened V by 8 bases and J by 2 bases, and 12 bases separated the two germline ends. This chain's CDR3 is CASWQVLNYGYTF. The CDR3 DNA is TGTGCCAGCTGGCAGGTCCTCAACTATGGCTACACCTTC.

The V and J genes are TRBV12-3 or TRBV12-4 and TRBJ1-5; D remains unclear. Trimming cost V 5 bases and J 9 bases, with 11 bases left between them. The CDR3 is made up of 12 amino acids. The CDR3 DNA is TGTGCCAGCAGTCCCCCGTTGGGGCCCCAGCATTTT. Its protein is CASSPPLGPQHF.

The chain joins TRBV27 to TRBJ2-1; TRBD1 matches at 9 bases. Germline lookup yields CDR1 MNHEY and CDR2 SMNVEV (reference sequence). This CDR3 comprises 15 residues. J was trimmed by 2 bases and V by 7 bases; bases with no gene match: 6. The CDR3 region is CASTGGQGTYNEQFF. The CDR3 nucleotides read TGTGCCAGCACTGGGGGACAGGGCACCTACAATGAGCAGTTCTTC.

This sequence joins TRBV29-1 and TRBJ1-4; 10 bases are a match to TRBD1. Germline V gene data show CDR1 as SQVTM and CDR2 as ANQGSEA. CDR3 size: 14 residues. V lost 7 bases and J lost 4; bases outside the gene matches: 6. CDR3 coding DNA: TGCAGCGCCGGGACAGGGGCGCTTAATGAAAAACTGTTTTTT. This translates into CSAGTGALNEKLFF. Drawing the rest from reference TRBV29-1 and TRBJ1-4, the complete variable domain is SAVISQKPSRDICQRGTSLTIQCQVDSQVTMMFWYRQQPGQSLTLIATANQGSEATYESGFVIDKFPISRPNLTFSTLTVSNMSPEDSSIYLCSAGTGALNEKLFFGSGTQLSVL.

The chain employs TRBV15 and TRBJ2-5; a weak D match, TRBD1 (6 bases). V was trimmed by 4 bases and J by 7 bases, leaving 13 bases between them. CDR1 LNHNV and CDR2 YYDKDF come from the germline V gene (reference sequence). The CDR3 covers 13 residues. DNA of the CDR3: TGTGCCACCAGCATAAACAGGGTGGGGACCCAGTACTTC. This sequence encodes CATSINRVGTQYF.

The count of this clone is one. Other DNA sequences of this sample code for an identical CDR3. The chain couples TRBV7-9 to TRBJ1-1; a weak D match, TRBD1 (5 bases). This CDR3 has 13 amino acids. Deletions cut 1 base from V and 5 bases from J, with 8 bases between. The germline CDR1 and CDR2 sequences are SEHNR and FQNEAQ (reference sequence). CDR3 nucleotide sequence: TGTGCCAGCAGCTTAGGGGGCGGGACTGAAGCTTTCTTT. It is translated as CASSLGGGTEAFF.

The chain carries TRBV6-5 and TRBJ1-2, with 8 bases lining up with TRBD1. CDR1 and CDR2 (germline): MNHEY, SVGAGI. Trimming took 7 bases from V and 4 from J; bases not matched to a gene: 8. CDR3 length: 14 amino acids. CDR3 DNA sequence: TGTGCCAGCAATACCGGGACAGGACCCTATGGCTACACCTTC. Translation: CASNTGTGPYGYTF.

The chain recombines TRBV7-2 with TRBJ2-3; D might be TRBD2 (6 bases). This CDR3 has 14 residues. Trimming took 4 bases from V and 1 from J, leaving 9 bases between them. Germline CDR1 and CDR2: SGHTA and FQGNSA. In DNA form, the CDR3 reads TGTGCCAGCAGCTCGGGACTGGGCACAGATACGCAGTATTTT. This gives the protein CASSSGLGTDTQYF.

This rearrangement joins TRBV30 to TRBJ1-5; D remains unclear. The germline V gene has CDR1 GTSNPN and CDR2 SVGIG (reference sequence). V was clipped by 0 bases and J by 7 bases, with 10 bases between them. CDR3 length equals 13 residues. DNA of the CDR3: TGTGCCTGGAGTGTAGAGAGCGAGCAGCCCCAGCATTTT. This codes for CAWSVESEQPQHF.

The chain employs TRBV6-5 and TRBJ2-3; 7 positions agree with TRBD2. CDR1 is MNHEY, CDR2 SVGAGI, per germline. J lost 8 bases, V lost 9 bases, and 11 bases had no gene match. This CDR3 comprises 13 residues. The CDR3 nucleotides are TGTGCCAGTCCCGGGACTAAAGACGGTACGCAGTATTTT. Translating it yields CASPGTKDGTQYF.

CDR3 amino acids: CASSKGGLQGSNYGYTF. The DNA of the CDR3 is TGTGCCAGTAGTAAGGGAGGATTACAGGGGTCTAACTATGGCTACACCTTC. V usage is TRBV19 and J usage is TRBJ1-2; 7 nucleotides match TRBD1. Trimming cost V 4 bases and J 0 bases; bases outside gene matches: 11. CDR1 is LNHDA, CDR2 SQIVND, per germline (reference sequence). The CDR3 runs 17 residues.